This TCR beta chain was retrieved from a study of T cells in Graves' hyperthyroidism and ophthalmopathy. The study, taken as a whole, reports: Ophthalmopathy was model-predicted a median 6.5 months pre-onset. Most clonotypes that expanded in the thyroid above 0.001 also showed up in blood.

RNA transcripts were the template for amplifying TCR beta CDR3 regions. Primed by the HTBI set, a first-round RT-PCR was run on the TCR CDR3. One entry per CDR3 protein, called by TCRdb with MiXCR from the multiplex PCR reads. The repertoire holds under 350,000 distinct CDR3 sequences, roughly 18% seen once, with under 55% in the top ten. Unmatched junction bases numbered 6, after V lost 0 bases and J lost 6 bases. CDR1 is LGHNA, CDR2 YNFKEQ, per germline. CDR3 size: 15 residues. For this clonotype: Its specificity is unknown.

With a duration under 2 months, the hyperthyroidism was newly diagnosed in patients aged 18 to 65. This chain connects TRBV4-2 to TRBJ1-1; 8 bases match TRBD1. Sequences were obtained from blood. The receptor was isolated from a woman in her forties or fifties with Graves' hyperthyroidism. CDR3 in amino acids: CASSQDRGRGPEAFF. The CDR3 nucleotides are TGTGCCAGCAGCCAAGATCGCGGCAGGGGGCCTGAAGCTTTCTTT.